A selection of T cell receptor beta chains follows, all from one sample in a study of blood T cell repertoires in COVID-19. The method was immunoSEQ multiplex PCR; TCRdb's version includes in-frame clones alone and lacks a portion of them. There are 150,000 to 200,000 clones in the sample; roughly nine tenths occur only once, and 7% to 7.5% lies in the top ten. Sequenced material: PBMCs or T cells enriched from blood (not recorded which). These receptors were obtained from a woman aged 50 to 60 who had recovered from COVID-19. Each CDR3 is given with its conserved first and last residue. Each record gives: V gene, J gene, D gene, clone size, CDR3 DNA, CDR3 protein. A D gene is named only where the DNA matches it firmly. Clone size is stated in some rows and not others, as once, few, many or a class when expanded.

V gene: TRBV10-3; J gene: TRBJ1-5; D gene: TRBD1; clone size: .; CDR3 DNA: TGTGCCATCAGCCAGGGGGTGGGCAATCAGCCCCAGCATTTT; CDR3 protein: CAISQGVGNQPQHF
V gene: TRBV19; J gene: TRBJ2-7; D gene: .; clone size: few; CDR3 DNA: TGTGCCAGTAGTATCGGGTTAGCCGCCTACGAGCAGTACTTC; CDR3 protein: CASSIGLAAYEQYF
V gene: TRBV13; J gene: TRBJ2-5; D gene: TRBD2; clone size: .; CDR3 DNA: TGTGCCAGCAGCTCAATGACTAGCGGGAAGGTTGGGGAGACCCAGTACTTC; CDR3 protein: CASSSMTSGKVGETQYF
V gene: TRBV10-3; J gene: TRBJ1-1; D gene: TRBD1; clone size: .; CDR3 DNA: TGTGCCATCAGTGAGTCGTTGCAGGGGGGTACTGAAGCTTTCTTT; CDR3 protein: CAISESLQGGTEAFF
V gene: TRBV6-4; J gene: TRBJ1-1; D gene: .; clone size: .; CDR3 DNA: TGTGCCAGCAGGCAGACAGAGATTATGAACACTGAAGCTTTCTTT; CDR3 protein: CASRQTEIMNTEAFF
V gene: TRBV5-5; J gene: TRBJ2-1; D gene: TRBD1; clone size: .; CDR3 DNA: TGTGCCAGCAGCTTGGAGTGGACAGGGAGTGAGCAGTTCTTC; CDR3 protein: CASSLEWTGSEQFF
V gene: TRBV25-1; J gene: TRBJ1-2; D gene: .; clone size: .; CDR3 DNA: TGTGCCAGCAGTGATACAGGCAGGCTGAACTATGGCTACACCTTC; CDR3 protein: CASSDTGRLNYGYTF
V gene: TRBV19; J gene: TRBJ1-5; D gene: TRBD1; clone size: once; CDR3 DNA: TGTGCCAGTAGTTATCGAGGGGGCTATCAGCCCCAGCATTTT; CDR3 protein: CASSYRGGYQPQHF
V gene: TRBV19; J gene: TRBJ2-1; D gene: TRBD1; clone size: .; CDR3 DNA: TGTGCCAGTAAAGTCGGGACAGGGGAAAATGAGCAGTTCTTC; CDR3 protein: CASKVGTGENEQFF
V gene: TRBV5-1; J gene: TRBJ2-3; D gene: .; clone size: .; CDR3 DNA: TGCGCCAGCAGCCTTCGGACAGACACAGATACGCAGTATTTT; CDR3 protein: CASSLRTDTDTQYF
V gene: TRBV30; J gene: TRBJ2-1; D gene: .; clone size: .; CDR3 DNA: TGTGCCTGGAGTGTACAGTCCTACAATGAGCAGTTCTTC; CDR3 protein: CAWSVQSYNEQFF
V gene: TRBV9; J gene: TRBJ2-2; D gene: TRBD1; clone size: .; CDR3 DNA: TGTGCCAGCCAAGGGACAGGGGGAGCCGGGGAGCTGTTTTTT; CDR3 protein: CASQGTGGAGELFF
V gene: TRBV28; J gene: TRBJ2-7; D gene: TRBD1; clone size: .; CDR3 DNA: TGTGCCAGCAGTCCCCACGGACAGGGCGGAAAAGGGGCCTACGAGCAGTACTTC; CDR3 protein: CASSPHGQGGKGAYEQYF
V gene: TRBV19; J gene: TRBJ2-5; D gene: .; clone size: once; CDR3 DNA: TGTGCCAGTAGTATAGCGGGGGAGACCCAGTACTTC; CDR3 protein: CASSIAGETQYF
V gene: TRBV9; J gene: TRBJ2-3; D gene: .; clone size: .; CDR3 DNA: TGTGCCAGCAGCTCATCAACAAATACGCAGTATTTT; CDR3 protein: CASSSSTNTQYF
V gene: TRBV3-1/TRBV3-2; J gene: TRBJ1-3; D gene: .; clone size: once; CDR3 DNA: TGTGCCAGCAGCCAAGGGTATGTTCCGAGCTCTGGAAACACCATATATTTT; CDR3 protein: CASSQGYVPSSGNTIYF
V gene: TRBV7-9; J gene: TRBJ2-1; D gene: TRBD2; clone size: .; CDR3 DNA: TGTGCCAGCAGCTTAAAGCAAGGACTAGCGGGAGGCAATGAGCAGTTCTTC; CDR3 protein: CASSLKQGLAGGNEQFF
V gene: TRBV6-1; J gene: TRBJ2-7; D gene: .; clone size: .; CDR3 DNA: TGTGCCAGCAGTGAACCCGCGGGGACCCCTGTCGAGCAGTACTTC; CDR3 protein: CASSEPAGTPVEQYF
V gene: TRBV21-1; J gene: TRBJ2-7; D gene: .; clone size: .; CDR3 DNA: TGTGCCAGCAGCAAAGGGAGGGACTTGGGCAGGGTCTACGAGCAGTACTTC; CDR3 protein: CASSKGRDLGRVYEQYF
V gene: TRBV19; J gene: TRBJ2-7; D gene: TRBD1; clone size: .; CDR3 DNA: TGTGCCAGTAGCAATTTGGGACAGCCTCCCTACGAGCAGTACTTC; CDR3 protein: CASSNLGQPPYEQYF
V gene: TRBV6-5; J gene: TRBJ1-1; D gene: .; clone size: medium-sized; CDR3 DNA: TGTGCCAGCAGTCAACAGCCAACGAACACTGAAGCTTTCTTT; CDR3 protein: CASSQQPTNTEAFF
V gene: TRBV27; J gene: TRBJ1-2; D gene: TRBD1; clone size: .; CDR3 DNA: TGTGCCAGCAGTTCCAAGTGGACAGGGGCGGACTATTATGGCTACACCTTC; CDR3 protein: CASSSKWTGADYYGYTF
V gene: TRBV5-1; J gene: TRBJ2-1; D gene: TRBD2; clone size: .; CDR3 DNA: TGCGCCAGCAGCTCGACTAGCGGGAGGGCCAACTACTACAATGAGCAGTTCTTC; CDR3 protein: CASSSTSGRANYYNEQFF
V gene: TRBV27; J gene: TRBJ2-3; D gene: .; clone size: .; CDR3 DNA: TGTGCCAGCACCAGGGAAGTTTGGGGAACAGATACGCAGTATTTT; CDR3 protein: CASTREVWGTDTQYF
V gene: TRBV20-1; J gene: TRBJ2-7; D gene: .; clone size: .; CDR3 DNA: TGCAGTGCTAGTTCTAGCAAGTACGTCGGTTACGAGCAGTACTTC; CDR3 protein: CSASSSKYVGYEQYF
V gene: TRBV25-1; J gene: TRBJ1-4; D gene: .; clone size: few; CDR3 DNA: TGTGCCAGCAGTGTGAGTGCAACTAATGAAAAACTGTTTTTT; CDR3 protein: CASSVSATNEKLFF
V gene: TRBV28; J gene: TRBJ1-2; D gene: .; clone size: .; CDR3 DNA: TGTGCCAGCAGCACCCCCCGGGGGGGCTACACCTTC; CDR3 protein: CASSTPRGGYTF
V gene: TRBV19; J gene: TRBJ1-1; D gene: TRBD1; clone size: .; CDR3 DNA: TGTGCCAGTAGTAGGGGACAGGGGGTTGGGGCTGAAGCTTTCTTT; CDR3 protein: CASSRGQGVGAEAFF
V gene: TRBV15; J gene: TRBJ2-7; D gene: .; clone size: .; CDR3 DNA: TGTGCCACCAGCAGAGAAGGAACAGCCCCGTACTTC; CDR3 protein: CATSREGTAPYF
V gene: TRBV18; J gene: TRBJ1-4; D gene: .; clone size: .; CDR3 DNA: TGTGCCAGCTCACCATCTAACTCTAATGAAAAACTGTTTTTT; CDR3 protein: CASSPSNSNEKLFF
V gene: TRBV19; J gene: TRBJ1-4; D gene: TRBD1; clone size: .; CDR3 DNA: TGTGCCACTTCCCTGGGGACAGGCGCCGGGACTAATGAAAAACTGTTTTTT; CDR3 protein: CATSLGTGAGTNEKLFF
V gene: TRBV6-6; J gene: TRBJ2-3; D gene: TRBD1; clone size: .; CDR3 DNA: TGTGCCAGCAGTTACCCACAGGGGGATGTCACAGATACGCAGTATTTT; CDR3 protein: CASSYPQGDVTDTQYF
V gene: TRBV21-1; J gene: TRBJ2-7; D gene: .; clone size: .; CDR3 DNA: TGTGCCACCCTAACGAAGGGGTTTCGGACAGCCTACGAGCAGTACTTC; CDR3 protein: CATLTKGFRTAYEQYF
V gene: TRBV11-2; J gene: TRBJ1-2; D gene: TRBD1; clone size: .; CDR3 DNA: TGTGCCAGCAGCGCGGGACAGAACTATGGCTACACCTTC; CDR3 protein: CASSAGQNYGYTF
V gene: TRBV7-9; J gene: TRBJ1-3; D gene: .; clone size: once; CDR3 DNA: TGTGCCAGCAGCTTAAGGACAGCAAGAAACACCATATATTTT; CDR3 protein: CASSLRTARNTIYF
V gene: TRBV5-8; J gene: TRBJ1-4; D gene: TRBD1; clone size: .; CDR3 DNA: TGTGCCAGCAGCGCCGGGACAGGGTTTGAAAAACTGTTTTTT; CDR3 protein: CASSAGTGFEKLFF
V gene: TRBV15; J gene: TRBJ2-1; D gene: .; clone size: .; CDR3 DNA: TGTGCCACCAGCAGAGACCAACAGGGCCGTGAGCAGTTCTTC; CDR3 protein: CATSRDQQGREQFF
V gene: TRBV12-3/TRBV12-4; J gene: TRBJ2-7; D gene: .; clone size: .; CDR3 DNA: TGTGCCAGCAGTTTAGGAGGGAACGAGCAGTACTTC; CDR3 protein: CASSLGGNEQYF